Each of the 26 T cell receptor beta chains below was sequenced from the same sample in a study of blood T cell repertoires in COVID-19. TCRdb's copy holds only in-frame clones and misses some; the assay was immunoSEQ multiplex PCR. The sample holds roughly 300,000 clones, roughly 87% seen once. The sample was PBMCs or T cells enriched from blood (not recorded which). These receptors were obtained from a woman aged 25 to 39 who had recovered from COVID-19.

The gene calls are TRBV4-1 and TRBJ2-7; D might be TRBD1 (6 bases). V shed 1 base and J shed 3 bases, with 7 bases lying between them. Germline V gene sequence: CDR1 MGHRA, CDR2 YSYEKL. CDR3 length: 13 amino acids. CDR3 in amino acids: CASSQVQGYEQYF. CDR3 nucleotide sequence: TGCGCCAGCAGCCAAGTACAGGGCTACGAGCAGTACTTC.

The chain links TRBV5-6 to TRBJ2-1, with a weak D call TRBD1 (5 bases). Trimming removed 5 bases from V and 0 bases from J, with 15 bases in between. The CDR3 runs 16 residues. CDR1 is SGHDT, CDR2 YYEEEE, per germline. CDR3 nucleotide sequence: TGTGCCAGCAGTCGAAGGGGAATTTACTCCTACAATGAGCAGTTCTTC. It codes for CASSRRGIYSYNEQFF.

This chain uses TRBV5-1 with TRBJ1-1, with 10 nucleotides matching TRBD1. The CDR3 consists of 13 residues. With V trimmed by 7 bases and J by 5 bases, 5 bases remained unmatched. Per germline, CDR1 SGHRS and CDR2 YFSETQ. In DNA, the CDR3 is TGCGCCAGCCAGACAGGGGGCGGGACTGAAGCTTTCTTT. Encoded protein: CASQTGGGTEAFF. Full variable domain (outside the CDR3, taken from reference TRBV5-1 and TRBJ1-1): KAGVTQTPRYLIKTRGQQVTLSCSPISGHRSVSWYQQTPGQGLQFLFEYFSETQRNKGNFPGRFSGRQFSNSRSEMNVSTLELGDSALYLCASQTGGGTEAFFGQGTRLTVV.

The V call is TRBV28, the J call TRBJ2-5; a weak D match, TRBD1 (5 bases). V dropped 5 bases and J dropped 4 bases, with 11 bases sitting between them. Germline V gene sequence: CDR1 MDHEN, CDR2 SYDVKM. There are 13 residues in the CDR3. The CDR3 nucleotides read TGTGCCAGCAGTCTCAGGGTTGGAGAGACCCAGTACTTC. Amino acid sequence: CASSLRVGETQYF.

The gene calls are TRBV11-3 and TRBJ2-7, with D possibly matching TRBD1 (6 bases). The germline V gene has CDR1 SGHNT and CDR2 YENEEA. The V and J ends lost 1 base and 3 bases respectively, with 13 bases between them. The CDR3 runs 15 residues. The CDR3 coding sequence is TGTGCCAGCAGCTTAGTTACAGGGCCAGGCTACGAGCAGTACTTC. Translated, it gives CASSLVTGPGYEQYF. Complete variable domain (other parts from reference TRBV11-3 and TRBJ2-7): EAGVVQSPRYKIIEKKQPVAFWCNPISGHNTLYWYLQNLGQGPELLIRYENEEAVDDSQLPKDRFSAERLKGVDSTLKIQPAELGDSAVYLCASSLVTGPGYEQYFGPGTRLTVT.

This clone was observed a few times. V and J are TRBV5-1 and TRBJ2-7; 7 nucleotides match TRBD1. The CDR3 is 14 amino acids. CDR1 and CDR2 (germline): SGHRS, YFSETQ. V lost 7 bases and J lost 6; bases outside the gene matches: 13. For the CDR3, the DNA is TGCGCCAGCGAGAACAGGGGCCTCCCGTTCGAGCAGTACTTC. Residues: CASENRGLPFEQYF.

The count of this clone is one. V usage is TRBV11-2 and J usage is TRBJ2-2; 7 bases align to TRBD1. Germline CDR1 and CDR2: SGHAT and FQNNGV. V was clipped by 5 bases and J by 7 bases; unmatched bases: 7. This CDR3 contains 14 residues. CDR3 region: CASSLGTDHGELFF. In nucleotides, the CDR3 is TGTGCCAGCAGCCTTGGGACAGACCACGGGGAGCTGTTTTTT.

The chain carries TRBV6-5 and TRBJ2-3; 11 nucleotides match TRBD2. The CDR3 consists of 16 residues. V shed 4 bases, J shed 5 bases, and the junction held 8 bases outside the gene matches. Germline loops: CDR1 MNHEY, CDR2 SVGAGI. The CDR3 sequence: CASSSTSGGFGDTQYF. The CDR3 DNA sequence: TGTGCCAGCAGTTCCACTAGCGGGGGATTCGGAGATACGCAGTATTTT.

The rearrangement links TRBV6-5 to TRBJ1-2, with D perhaps TRBD1 (6 bases). The CDR3 is 16 amino acids. Germline values: CDR1 MNHEY, CDR2 SVGAGI. V lost 4 bases, J lost 3 bases, and 18 bases lay in between. The CDR3 coding sequence is TGTGCCAGCAGTTTCCGACAGGCTTCGGCTGACTATGGCTACACCTTC. Protein: CASSFRQASADYGYTF.

The chain uses TRBV25-1 and TRBJ1-2, with D possibly matching TRBD1 (5 bases). Trimming took 5 bases from V and 5 from J, leaving 12 bases between them. There are 13 residues in the CDR3. CDR1 MGHDK and CDR2 SYGVNS come from the germline V gene. The CDR3 sequence is CASSPQGNYGYTF. As DNA, the CDR3 is TGTGCCAGCAGTCCCCAGGGTAATTATGGCTACACCTTC.

The rearrangement links TRBV11-2 to TRBJ2-7; 7 nucleotides align to TRBD2. Germline CDR1 is SGHAT and CDR2 is FQNNGV. The junction had 4 bases not matched to a gene; V was cut back by 2 bases and J by 0 bases. The CDR3 has 15 residues. CDR3 bases: TGTGCCAGCAGCTTAAGGACTAGTCACTCCTACGAGCAGTACTTC. Protein sequence: CASSLRTSHSYEQYF.

This chain links TRBV9 with TRBJ2-1; a weak D match, TRBD1 (6 bases). V gave up 4 bases and J gave up 6 bases, with 14 bases separating them. In germline, CDR1 is SGDLS, CDR2 YYNGEE. This CDR3 is 14 amino acids long. In DNA form, the CDR3 reads TGTGCCAGCAGCACAGGGCCGGGCCCCAATGAGCAGTTCTTC. Protein sequence: CASSTGPGPNEQFF.

V usage is TRBV5-6 and J usage is TRBJ1-2; no clear D. The CDR3 totals 12 residues. V lost 6 bases and J 4 bases, leaving 10 bases between the germline ends. Germline V lookup: CDR1 SGHDT, CDR2 YYEEEE. CDR3 bases: TGTGCCAGCACCCAATACAGCTATGGCTACACCTTC. Protein sequence: CASTQYSYGYTF.

This clone was detected once. This sequence joins TRBV5-1 and TRBJ2-5; maybe TRBD2 (6 bases). Trimming removed 6 bases at V and 4 bases at J, with 7 bases between. Germline CDR1 is SGHRS and CDR2 is YFSETQ. The CDR3 is 11 amino acids. The chain's CDR3 is CASMGGETQYF. The CDR3 bases are TGCGCCAGCATGGGGGGAGAGACCCAGTACTTC. Full variable domain (missing parts from reference TRBV5-1 and TRBJ2-5): KAGVTQTPRYLIKTRGQQVTLSCSPISGHRSVSWYQQTPGQGLQFLFEYFSETQRNKGNFPGRFSGRQFSNSRSEMNVSTLELGDSALYLCASMGGETQYFGPGTRLLVL.

The rearrangement links TRBV2 to TRBJ2-5; TRBD1 matches at 9 bases. This CDR3 is built from 14 residues. From germline, CDR1 is SNHLY and CDR2 FYNNEI. V trimming: 2 bases; J trimming: 5 bases; junction bases outside the gene matches: 3. This chain's CDR3 is CASSEQQGAETQYF. The CDR3 region has the DNA TGTGCCAGCAGTGAACAACAGGGGGCCGAGACCCAGTACTTC.

The chain recombines TRBV10-3 with TRBJ1-1, with D maybe TRBD1 (5 bases). Trimming removed 6 bases at V and 1 base at J, with 6 bases between. Germline CDR1 reads ENHRY; CDR2 reads SYGVKD. This CDR3 has 12 residues. The CDR3 sequence is CAISRANTEAFF. The CDR3 DNA is TGTGCCATCAGCAGGGCGAACACTGAAGCTTTCTTT.

The chain joins TRBV6-5 to TRBJ1-1; the D is unclear. V lost 2 bases to trimming and J lost 8 bases, with 18 bases between them. Per the germline V gene, CDR1 is MNHEY and CDR2 is SVGAGI. The CDR3 contains 15 residues. This CDR3 is CASSYPDPSTGEAFF. CDR3 in DNA: TGTGCCAGCAGTTACCCGGACCCCTCGACGGGGGAAGCTTTCTTT.

J is TRBJ2-7 and V is TRBV30, with 9 bases matching TRBD2. V lost 2 bases, J lost 7 bases, and 6 bases stayed unmatched. CDR3 size: 13 residues. Germline V lookup: CDR1 GTSNPN, CDR2 SVGIG (reference sequence). The DNA for the CDR3 is TGTGCCTGGAGTAGACTAGCGGCAAGAGAGCAGTACTTC. This codes for CAWSRLAAREQYF.

The V and J genes are TRBV30 and TRBJ1-4; TRBD1 matches at 8 bases. The V gene's germline CDR1 is GTSNPN and CDR2 SVGIG (reference sequence). The CDR3 consists of 14 residues. The J segment lost 7 bases and the V segment lost 0 bases, leaving 4 bases of the junction unmatched. CDR3 sequence (DNA): TGTGCCTGGAGTGTCAGGACAGGGACTGAAAAACTGTTTTTT. Its protein is CAWSVRTGTEKLFF. The whole variable domain, remainder taken from reference TRBV30 and TRBJ1-4, is SQTIHQWPATLVQPVGSPLSLECTVEGTSNPNLYWYRQAAGRGLQLLFYSVGIGQISSEVPQNLSASRPQDRQFILSSKKLLLSDSGFYLCAWSVRTGTEKLFFGSGTQLSVL.

This rearrangement joins TRBV19 to TRBJ1-2, with a weak D call TRBD1 (6 bases). The germline V gene has CDR1 LNHDA and CDR2 SQIVND (reference sequence). V was clipped by 7 bases and J by 4 bases, with 25 bases between them. The CDR3 runs 17 residues. For the CDR3, the DNA is TGTGCCAGTACTAAGTATATCTCGGGGGGCGCGGGCTATGGCTACACCTTC. Its protein is CASTKYISGGAGYGYTF.

This clone was counted a single time. The chain's CDR3 is CASSPGQGGANVLTF. CDR3 DNA sequence: TGTGCCAGCTCCCCGGGCCAGGGTGGGGCCAACGTCCTGACTTTC. The chain is built from TRBV2 and TRBJ2-6; maybe TRBD1 (5 bases). V gave up 8 bases and J gave up 3 bases, with 14 bases separating them. Germline CDR1 and CDR2: SNHLY and FYNNEI. The CDR3 has 15 amino acids.

The chain uses TRBV18 and TRBJ1-1, with a possible D match to TRBD1 (5 bases). V lost 0 bases, J lost 6 bases, and 14 bases lay in between. Germline-derived CDR1 and CDR2 are KGHSH and LQKENI. The CDR3 contains 15 residues. In DNA form, the CDR3 reads TGTGCCAGCTCACCACCCCAGGGAATCAACGCTGAAGCTTTCTTT. Residues: CASSPPQGINAEAFF.

V gene TRBV5-6 combines with J gene TRBJ1-6, with D possibly matching TRBD1 (5 bases). V lost 0 bases and J lost 5, with 12 bases in between. Germline V CDR1 and CDR2: SGHDT, YYEEEE. This CDR3 is 16 amino acids long. For the CDR3, the DNA is TGTGCCAGCAGCTTGGCCCTCGGACACGATAATTCACCCCTCCACTTT. Residues: CASSLALGHDNSPLHF. Combining the CDR3 with reference TRBV5-6 and TRBJ1-6 gives the whole variable domain DAGVTQSPTHLIKTRGQQVTLRCSPKSGHDTVSWYQQALGQGPQFIFQYYEEEERQRGNFPDRFSGHQFPNYSSELNVNALLLGDSALYLCASSLALGHDNSPLHFGNGTRLTVT.

J is TRBJ2-5 and V is TRBV10-2, with 8 bases matching TRBD2. CDR3 length equals 13 residues. Germline V CDR1 and CDR2: WSHSY, SAAADI. With V trimmed by 8 bases and J by 4 bases, 6 bases remained unmatched. The CDR3 coding sequence is TGCGCCAGCGGACGGACTAGCCCAGAGACCCAGTACTTC. Its translation is CASGRTSPETQYF.

This chain links TRBV11-3 with TRBJ2-3, with D uncertain. The CDR3 is 12 amino acids. Trimming left V 3 bases short and J 2 bases short, with 3 bases between. Germline V lookup: CDR1 SGHNT, CDR2 YENEEA. The CDR3 loop is CASSFHTDTQYF. In DNA, the CDR3 is TGTGCCAGCAGCTTCCACACAGATACGCAGTATTTT.

The sample holds a few counts of this clone. This chain uses TRBV7-2 with TRBJ2-7; 7 bases map to TRBD1. V lost 5 bases to trimming and J lost 2 bases; unmatched junction nucleotides: 9. Germline V lookup: CDR1 SGHTA, CDR2 FQGNSA. The CDR3 covers 15 residues. CDR3 sequence (DNA): TGTGCCAGCAGCCTAACAGGGGCACTTACCTACGAGCAGTACTTC. It codes for CASSLTGALTYEQYF.